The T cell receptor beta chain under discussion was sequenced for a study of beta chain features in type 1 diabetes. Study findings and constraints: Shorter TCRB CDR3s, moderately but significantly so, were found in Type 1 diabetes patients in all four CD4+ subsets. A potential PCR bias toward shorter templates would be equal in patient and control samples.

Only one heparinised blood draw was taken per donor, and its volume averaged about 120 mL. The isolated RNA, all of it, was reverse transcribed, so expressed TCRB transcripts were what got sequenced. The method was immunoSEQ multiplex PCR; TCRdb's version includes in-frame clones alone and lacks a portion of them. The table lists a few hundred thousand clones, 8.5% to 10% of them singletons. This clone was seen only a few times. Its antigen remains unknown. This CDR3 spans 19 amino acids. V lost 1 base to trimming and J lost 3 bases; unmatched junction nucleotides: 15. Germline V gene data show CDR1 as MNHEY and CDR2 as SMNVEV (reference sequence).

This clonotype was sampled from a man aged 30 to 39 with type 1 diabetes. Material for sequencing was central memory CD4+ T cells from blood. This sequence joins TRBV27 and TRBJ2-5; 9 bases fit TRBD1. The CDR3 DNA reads TGTGCCAGCAGTTTATATAATATTGGGAGGGGACAGGGTGAAGAGACCCAGTACTTC. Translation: CASSLYNIGRGQGEETQYF.